This T cell receptor (beta chain) is from a study of vaccination effects on CD4 cells after COVID-19. Study context: There were a couple of convalescent patients who gave samples 16 days and one week before vaccination. Each well held a few million PBMC cultured with approximately 9.7 ug/ml peptides and about 9.7 IU/ml IL-2. Study outcomes and limitations: Relatively few convalescent patients took part in the study, which had no early post-infection timepoints.

Using immunoSEQ multiplex PCR, the repertoire was profiled, and TCRdb retains in-frame clones only, with some absent. The sample holds under 50,000 clones, approximately 80% seen once. About this clone itself: Its antigen remains unidentified.

CD4+ T cells were isolated after 10 days of culture. The sequencing used CD4+ T cells from PBMCs cultured without peptide, collected before COVID-19 vaccination. The receptor was isolated from a human donor who had a prior SARS-CoV-2 infection.

The CDR3 DNA reads TGTGCCAGCAGGTCCGGCGGCGGGGAAGGGTACGAGCAGTACTTC. This codes for CASRSGGGEGYEQYF. This chain uses TRBV2 with TRBJ2-7; maybe TRBD2 (6 bases). The V end lost 6 bases, the J end lost 4 bases, and 19 bases lay between the germline ends. This CDR3 is 15 amino acids long. In germline, CDR1 is SNHLY, CDR2 FYNNEI.